The rows below give T cell receptor beta chains drawn from one sample of a study of OX40 agonist ivuxolimab in advanced cancers. Libraries were prepared by immunoSEQ multiplex PCR; TCRdb keeps only in-frame clonotypes and omits some of them. The table shows fewer than 75,000 clones, with around 89% occurring only once. Sequencing used CD4+ or CD8+ T cells sorted from blood, obtained in a trial of the OX40 agonist ivuxolimab. These receptors were obtained from an adult with an advanced solid tumor such as melanoma, head and neck, liver or kidney cancer. CDR3s include the opening cysteine and the closing phenylalanine or tryptophan. D genes are given only for firm matches. A clone size is listed for some rows: how often the clone was seen (once, few, many), or a class if it is expanded.

J: TRBJ2-1
D: TRBD2
V: TRBV7-3
size: NA
DNA: TGTGCCAGCAGCTTGAGCGGGAGTGATCAGTTCTTC
CDR3: CASSLSGSDQFF

J: TRBJ1-2
D: NA
V: TRBV7-3
size: NA
DNA: TGTGCCAGCAGCTCCTGGCGGGGTGGCTACACCTTC
CDR3: CASSSWRGGYTF

J: TRBJ2-1
D: TRBD2
V: TRBV18
size: once
DNA: TGTGCCAGCTCACTTAAGACTAGCGACTCCTACAATGAGCAGTTCTTC
CDR3: CASSLKTSDSYNEQFF

J: TRBJ1-5
D: NA
V: TRBV19
size: NA
DNA: TGTGCCAGTAGTATTTCGGGGGGGGGATCTCAGCCCCAGCATTTT
CDR3: CASSISGGGSQPQHF

J: TRBJ2-1
D: TRBD1
V: TRBV6-1
size: NA
DNA: TGTGCCAGCAGTGAAGAGGCAGGGGGGACAGGGGACTACAATGAGCAGTTCTTC
CDR3: CASSEEAGGTGDYNEQFF

J: TRBJ2-7
D: NA
V: TRBV10-2
size: NA
DNA: TGCGCCAAAACCGGGACCGACTACGAGCAGTACTTC
CDR3: CAKTGTDYEQYF

J: TRBJ2-1
D: NA
V: TRBV7-3
size: NA
DNA: TGTGCCAGCAGCCCTACACCACTGGGGAATGAGCAGTTCTTC
CDR3: CASSPTPLGNEQFF

J: TRBJ2-2
D: TRBD1
V: TRBV11-3
size: NA
DNA: TGTGCCAGCAGCTTAAGGGGGCTGGGGACCGGGGAGCTGTTTTTT
CDR3: CASSLRGLGTGELFF

J: TRBJ2-5
D: NA
V: TRBV5-4
size: NA
DNA: TGTGCCAGCACCAAGGGGGGGGACAAAGAGACCCAGTACTTC
CDR3: CASTKGGDKETQYF

J: TRBJ2-7
D: NA
V: TRBV5-6
size: NA
DNA: TGTGCCAGCAGCTTTAGTTCCCGGAGCTCCTACGAGCAGTACTTC
CDR3: CASSFSSRSSYEQYF

J: TRBJ2-7
D: NA
V: TRBV6-4
size: NA
DNA: TGTGCCAGCAGTGTTGACGGGAGTACCTCCTACGAGCAGTACTTC
CDR3: CASSVDGSTSYEQYF

J: TRBJ2-2
D: TRBD2
V: TRBV7-9
size: NA
DNA: TGTGCCAGCAGCTTTTCCGGGGGGTACACCGGGGAGCTGTTTTTT
CDR3: CASSFSGGYTGELFF

J: TRBJ2-7
D: NA
V: TRBV5-1
size: NA
DNA: TGCGCCAGCAGCTTGGAGATCTTAGGGCCATACGAGCAGTACTTC
CDR3: CASSLEILGPYEQYF

J: TRBJ2-3
D: NA
V: TRBV5-1
size: NA
DNA: TGCGCCAGCAGCTTGGACAGGGTTACGACAGATACGCAGTATTTT
CDR3: CASSLDRVTTDTQYF

J: TRBJ2-6
D: NA
V: TRBV29-1
size: NA
DNA: TGCAGCGTTGTCCTCATCAGGGGTACTGCCTCTGGGGCCAACGTCCTGACTTTC
CDR3: CSVVLIRGTASGANVLTF

J: TRBJ2-2
D: NA
V: TRBV10-2
size: NA
DNA: TGCGCCAGCAGTAGAACGGGGGAGGCTGCCGGGGAGCTGTTTTTT
CDR3: CASSRTGEAAGELFF

J: TRBJ2-7
D: NA
V: TRBV28
size: NA
DNA: TGTGCCAGCTGCGAGGGAATGTATGAGCAGTACTTC
CDR3: CASCEGMYEQYF

J: TRBJ2-1
D: TRBD2
V: TRBV28
size: NA
DNA: TGTGCCAGCAGTCCTAGCGGGAGGGGTTACAATGAGCAGTTCTTC
CDR3: CASSPSGRGYNEQFF

J: TRBJ1-5
D: TRBD1
V: TRBV19
size: NA
DNA: TGTGCCACCTCGGGGACAGGGTATCAGCCCCAGCATTTT
CDR3: CATSGTGYQPQHF

J: TRBJ2-5
D: NA
V: TRBV5-1
size: NA
DNA: TGCGCCAGCAGCTTCGGAACGAAGGGGGAGACCCAGTACTTC
CDR3: CASSFGTKGETQYF

J: TRBJ2-7
D: NA
V: TRBV18
size: medium-sized
DNA: TGTGCCAGCTCACCGCGACAGGAGGGCGAGCAGTACTTC
CDR3: CASSPRQEGEQYF

J: TRBJ1-1
D: NA
V: TRBV9
size: NA
DNA: TGTGCCAGCAGCGTATCCGTTTTGAACACTGAAGCTTTCTTT
CDR3: CASSVSVLNTEAFF

J: TRBJ2-7
D: TRBD2
V: TRBV7-9
size: once
DNA: TGTGCCAGCAGCCCTAGCGGGGTTTACGAGCAGTACTTC
CDR3: CASSPSGVYEQYF

J: TRBJ1-1
D: NA
V: TRBV7-9
size: few
DNA: TGTGCCAGCAGCCGAACAGGAAACACTGAAGCTTTCTTT
CDR3: CASSRTGNTEAFF

J: TRBJ2-3
D: NA
V: TRBV10-1
size: NA
DNA: TGCGCCAGCAGTGAGTCCACGGGAGCGGGAGATACGCAGTATTTT
CDR3: CASSESTGAGDTQYF

J: TRBJ1-3
D: NA
V: TRBV5-1
size: NA
DNA: TGCGCCAGCAGGGAAACAGCCAGCCGCACTGGAAACACCATATATTTT
CDR3: CASRETASRTGNTIYF

J: TRBJ2-6
D: TRBD1
V: TRBV27
size: NA
DNA: TGTGCCAGCAGCGCCGCTCCGGGACAGGGAACTGGGGCCAACGTCCTGACTTTC
CDR3: CASSAAPGQGTGANVLTF

J: TRBJ1-2
D: TRBD1
V: TRBV18
size: NA
DNA: TGTGCCAGCTCACCCCCGGCAGGGGGGTACTATGGCTACACCTTC
CDR3: CASSPPAGGYYGYTF

J: TRBJ2-7
D: NA
V: TRBV2
size: NA
DNA: TGTGCCAGCAGTGAAGGCATGGGCGGTGAGCTCATCTACGAGCAGTACTTC
CDR3: CASSEGMGGELIYEQYF

J: TRBJ2-1
D: TRBD2
V: TRBV12-5
size: NA
DNA: TGTGCTAGTGGTTTGTCTAGCGGGAGTTCCAATGAGCAGTTCTTC
CDR3: CASGLSSGSSNEQFF

J: TRBJ1-5
D: NA
V: TRBV28
size: NA
DNA: TGTGCCAGCAGTTTATCGACAGTCGGGCAGCCCCAGCATTTT
CDR3: CASSLSTVGQPQHF

J: TRBJ2-7
D: NA
V: TRBV2
size: medium-sized
DNA: TGTGCCAGCAGTGTGGATAGCGAGCAGTACTTC
CDR3: CASSVDSEQYF

J: TRBJ1-1
D: NA
V: TRBV29-1
size: once
DNA: TGCAGCGTTGGTCAGGTGTTGAACACTGAAGCTTTCTTT
CDR3: CSVGQVLNTEAFF

J: TRBJ1-2
D: NA
V: TRBV11-2
size: NA
DNA: TGTGCCAGCAGCTTAGGTCCGGGGGACAACTATGGCTACACCTTC
CDR3: CASSLGPGDNYGYTF

J: TRBJ1-5
D: NA
V: TRBV15
size: NA
DNA: TGTGCCACCAGCAGAGTCCGCGATCAGCCCCAGCATTTT
CDR3: CATSRVRDQPQHF

J: TRBJ2-4
D: NA
V: TRBV28
size: NA
DNA: TGTGCCAGCAGTTTAAGGGCCAGCCTGGTTTGGTACTTC
CDR3: CASSLRASLVWYF

J: TRBJ2-1
D: TRBD1
V: TRBV18
size: NA
DNA: TGTGCCAGCTCGTTGGGACAGCTAAGCTCCTACAATGAGCAGTTCTTC
CDR3: CASSLGQLSSYNEQFF

J: TRBJ2-7
D: TRBD1
V: TRBV19
size: NA
DNA: TGTGCCAGTAGTTCCCGGGACAGGGGGAACGAGCAGTACTTC
CDR3: CASSSRDRGNEQYF

J: TRBJ1-1
D: TRBD1
V: TRBV23-1
size: NA
DNA: TGCGCCAGCAGTCAACCCGGGACAGTTAAGAACACTGAAGCTTTCTTT
CDR3: CASSQPGTVKNTEAFF

J: TRBJ2-1
D: TRBD2
V: TRBV7-9
size: NA
DNA: TGTGCCAGCAGCTTATGGCTAGCGGGCACCTACAATGAGCAGTTCTTC
CDR3: CASSLWLAGTYNEQFF

J: TRBJ2-7
D: TRBD2
V: TRBV28
size: NA
DNA: TGTGCCAGCAGTCCGGGACTAAGGGCTTTCGAGCAGTACTTC
CDR3: CASSPGLRAFEQYF

J: TRBJ2-7
D: NA
V: TRBV21-1
size: once
DNA: TGTGCCAGCAGCAAAAACTCGGGACAGGGAGGCTACGAGCAGTACTTC
CDR3: CASSKNSGQGGYEQYF

J: TRBJ1-5
D: TRBD1
V: TRBV28
size: NA
DNA: TGTGCCACCCTCCCGACAGGGCATCAGCCCCAGCATTTT
CDR3: CATLPTGHQPQHF

J: TRBJ1-3
D: NA
V: TRBV4-1
size: NA
DNA: TGCGCCAGCAGCCAAGATCTCGGGGGGGCTGGAAACACCATATATTTT
CDR3: CASSQDLGGAGNTIYF

J: TRBJ2-2
D: NA
V: TRBV28
size: NA
DNA: TGTGCCAGCAGGGATGCGAACACCGGGGAGCTGTTTTTT
CDR3: CASRDANTGELFF

J: TRBJ1-4
D: TRBD1
V: TRBV30
size: NA
DNA: TGTGCCTGGAGTCGGGAGGGGGCGACTAATGAAAAACTGTTTTTT
CDR3: CAWSREGATNEKLFF

J: TRBJ2-2
D: NA
V: TRBV28
size: NA
DNA: TGTGCCAGCAGTTTAGGAGGGGCCCCGAACACCGGGGAGCTGTTTTTT
CDR3: CASSLGGAPNTGELFF

J: TRBJ1-4
D: TRBD1
V: TRBV6-5
size: NA
DNA: TGTGCCAGCAAGAGGACAGGTAGTGAAAAACTGTTTTTT
CDR3: CASKRTGSEKLFF

J: TRBJ2-3
D: NA
V: TRBV10-2
size: NA
DNA: TGCGCCAGCATCCCAAGGGACGACACAGATACGCAGTATTTT
CDR3: CASIPRDDTDTQYF

J: TRBJ2-3
D: NA
V: TRBV7-2
size: NA
DNA: TGTGCCAGCGCTGGGGGGGGCTGGGCGGATACGCAGTATTTT
CDR3: CASAGGGWADTQYF